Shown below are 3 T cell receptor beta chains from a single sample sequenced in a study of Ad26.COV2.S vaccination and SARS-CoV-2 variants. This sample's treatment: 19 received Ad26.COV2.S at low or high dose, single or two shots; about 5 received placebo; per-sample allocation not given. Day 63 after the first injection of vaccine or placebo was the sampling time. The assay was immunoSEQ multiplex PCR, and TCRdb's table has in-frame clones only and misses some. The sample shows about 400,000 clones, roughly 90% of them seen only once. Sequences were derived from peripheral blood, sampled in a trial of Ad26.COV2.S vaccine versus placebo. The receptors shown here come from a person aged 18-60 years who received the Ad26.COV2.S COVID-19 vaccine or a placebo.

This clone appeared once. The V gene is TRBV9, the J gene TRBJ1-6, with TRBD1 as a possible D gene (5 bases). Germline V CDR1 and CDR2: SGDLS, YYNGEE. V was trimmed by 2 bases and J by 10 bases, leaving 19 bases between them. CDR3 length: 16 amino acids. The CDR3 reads CASSVRLSRAGSPLHF. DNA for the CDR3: TGTGCCAGCAGCGTTAGACTCAGCAGGGCCGGGTCACCCCTCCACTTT.

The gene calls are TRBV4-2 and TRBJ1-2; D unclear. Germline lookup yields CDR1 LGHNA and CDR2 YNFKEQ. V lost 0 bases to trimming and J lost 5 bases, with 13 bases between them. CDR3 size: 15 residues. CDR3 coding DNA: TGTGCCAGCAGCCAAGATATCCGAGCGCCTTATGGCTACACCTTC. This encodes CASSQDIRAPYGYTF.

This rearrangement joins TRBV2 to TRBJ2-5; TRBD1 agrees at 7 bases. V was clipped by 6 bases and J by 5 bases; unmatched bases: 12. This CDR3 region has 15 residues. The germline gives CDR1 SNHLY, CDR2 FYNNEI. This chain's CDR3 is CASRTRTGGRETQYF. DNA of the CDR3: TGTGCCAGCAGGACCAGGACAGGCGGTCGCGAGACCCAGTACTTC.